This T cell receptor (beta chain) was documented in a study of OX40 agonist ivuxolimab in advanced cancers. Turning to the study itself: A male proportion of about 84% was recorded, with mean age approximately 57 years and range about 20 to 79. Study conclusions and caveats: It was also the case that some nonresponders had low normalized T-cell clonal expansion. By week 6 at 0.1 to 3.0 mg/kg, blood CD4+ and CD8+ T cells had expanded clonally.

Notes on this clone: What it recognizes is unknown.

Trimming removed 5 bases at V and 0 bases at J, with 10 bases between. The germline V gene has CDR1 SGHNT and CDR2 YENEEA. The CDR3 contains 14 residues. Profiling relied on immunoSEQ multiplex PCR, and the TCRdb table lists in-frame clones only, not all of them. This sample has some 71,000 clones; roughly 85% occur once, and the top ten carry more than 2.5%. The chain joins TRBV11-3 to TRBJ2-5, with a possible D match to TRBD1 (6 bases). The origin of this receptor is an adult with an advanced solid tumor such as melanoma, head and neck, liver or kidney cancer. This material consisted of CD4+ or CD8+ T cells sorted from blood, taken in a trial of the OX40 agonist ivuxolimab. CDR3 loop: CASSPRGNQETQYF. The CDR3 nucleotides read TGTGCCAGCAGCCCCAGGGGCAACCAAGAGACCCAGTACTTC.